A selection of T cell receptor beta chains follows, all from one sample in a study of blood T cell repertoires in COVID-19. The repertoire was sequenced with immunoSEQ multiplex PCR; TCRdb's copy has only in-frame clones and lacks some. The repertoire consists of some 170,000 clones, with roughly nine tenths occurring once and the leading ten covering roughly 19%. Sequencing input: peripheral blood. The receptors derive from a man aged 55 to 70 with active or convalescent COVID-19. Each CDR3 is given with its conserved first and last residue. A D gene is named only where the DNA matches it firmly. Only some rows state a clone size, as once, few, many or a class for expanded clones.

J gene: TRBJ2-3
V gene: TRBV4-2
D gene: TRBD2
clone size: NA
CDR3 protein: CASSQSRVASGRVTTDTQYF
CDR3 DNA: TGTGCCAGCAGCCAATCAAGGGTGGCTAGCGGGAGGGTGACGACAGATACGCAGTATTTT

J gene: TRBJ1-6
V gene: TRBV6-1
D gene: NA
clone size: NA
CDR3 protein: CASSENRSNSPLHF
CDR3 DNA: TGTGCCAGCAGTGAAAACAGGAGTAATTCACCCCTCCACTTT

J gene: TRBJ1-3
V gene: TRBV6-5
D gene: NA
clone size: NA
CDR3 protein: CASSPGLGNTIYF
CDR3 DNA: TGTGCCAGCAGTCCAGGGCTTGGAAACACCATATATTTT

J gene: TRBJ2-1
V gene: TRBV6-5
D gene: TRBD2
clone size: NA
CDR3 protein: CASTPIAGLNNEQFF
CDR3 DNA: TGTGCCAGCACCCCGATAGCGGGACTAAACAATGAGCAGTTCTTC

J gene: TRBJ1-1
V gene: TRBV13
D gene: TRBD1
clone size: NA
CDR3 protein: CASSPTGVGAFF
CDR3 DNA: TGTGCCAGCAGCCCGACAGGGGTGGGGGCTTTCTTT

J gene: TRBJ2-7
V gene: TRBV9
D gene: NA
clone size: NA
CDR3 protein: CASSVSVGRGEQYF
CDR3 DNA: TGTGCCAGCAGCGTATCTGTGGGGAGAGGCGAGCAGTACTTC

J gene: TRBJ2-1
V gene: TRBV24-1
D gene: NA
clone size: NA
CDR3 protein: CATSGGSGVEGRTYNEQFF
CDR3 DNA: TGTGCCACCAGCGGGGGTTCTGGGGTGGAGGGACGGACCTACAATGAGCAGTTCTTC

J gene: TRBJ1-6
V gene: TRBV6-5
D gene: TRBD1
clone size: NA
CDR3 protein: CATRDRNNSPLHF
CDR3 DNA: TGTGCCACCCGGGACAGGAATAATTCACCCCTCCACTTT

J gene: TRBJ1-1
V gene: TRBV18
D gene: TRBD1
clone size: once
CDR3 protein: CASSPGQGGGGTEAFF
CDR3 DNA: TGTGCCAGCTCCCCGGGACAGGGAGGGGGTGGCACTGAAGCTTTCTTT

J gene: TRBJ1-1
V gene: TRBV7-9
D gene: TRBD1
clone size: NA
CDR3 protein: CASSPQRQGNTEAFF
CDR3 DNA: TGTGCCAGCAGCCCCCAGAGACAGGGAAACACTGAAGCTTTCTTT

J gene: TRBJ2-7
V gene: TRBV10-1
D gene: NA
clone size: NA
CDR3 protein: CASSAASAGYEQYF
CDR3 DNA: TGCGCCAGCAGTGCGGCTAGCGCCGGATACGAGCAGTACTTC

J gene: TRBJ2-5
V gene: TRBV5-1
D gene: TRBD2
clone size: NA
CDR3 protein: CASSLSREAEETQYF
CDR3 DNA: TGCGCCAGCAGCTTGTCGCGGGAGGCAGAGGAGACCCAGTACTTC

J gene: TRBJ2-7
V gene: TRBV11-2
D gene: NA
clone size: once
CDR3 protein: CASSLRRRPSQGSPGNYEQYF
CDR3 DNA: TGTGCCAGCAGTTTAAGGCGCCGCCCATCCCAGGGGTCACCAGGGAACTACGAGCAGTACTTC

J gene: TRBJ2-4
V gene: TRBV2
D gene: NA
clone size: NA
CDR3 protein: CAQATGAKNIQYF
CDR3 DNA: TGTGCCCAGGCGACGGGGGCCAAAAACATTCAGTACTTC

J gene: TRBJ2-7
V gene: TRBV5-5
D gene: TRBD1
clone size: hyperexpanded
CDR3 protein: CASTSTGGVYEQYF
CDR3 DNA: TGTGCCAGCACCTCGACAGGGGGAGTCTACGAGCAGTACTTC

J gene: TRBJ2-3
V gene: TRBV7-2
D gene: TRBD2
clone size: NA
CDR3 protein: CASSLASLSGRRVLTDTQYF
CDR3 DNA: TGTGCCAGCAGCTTAGCCTCTCTTAGCGGGAGGCGCGTCCTCACAGATACGCAGTATTTT

J gene: TRBJ1-3
V gene: TRBV27
D gene: NA
clone size: NA
CDR3 protein: CASSLVGQGLGNTIYF
CDR3 DNA: TGTGCCAGCAGTTTAGTAGGGCAGGGGCTTGGAAACACCATATATTTT

J gene: TRBJ2-1
V gene: TRBV11-2
D gene: TRBD2
clone size: NA
CDR3 protein: CASSYRLADNNEQFF
CDR3 DNA: TGTGCCAGCAGCTACCGCCTAGCGGATAACAATGAGCAGTTCTTC

J gene: TRBJ2-1
V gene: TRBV6-5
D gene: NA
clone size: NA
CDR3 protein: CASSYQGFNEQFF
CDR3 DNA: TGTGCCAGCAGTTACCAGGGCTTCAATGAGCAGTTCTTC

J gene: TRBJ1-2
V gene: TRBV27
D gene: NA
clone size: NA
CDR3 protein: CASRQVGGRGYTF
CDR3 DNA: TGTGCCAGCAGGCAAGTGGGGGGGAGAGGCTACACCTTC

J gene: TRBJ2-2
V gene: TRBV19
D gene: TRBD1
clone size: few
CDR3 protein: CASSVQGANTGELFF
CDR3 DNA: TGTGCCAGTAGTGTACAGGGGGCGAACACCGGGGAGCTGTTTTTT

J gene: TRBJ1-1
V gene: TRBV5-6
D gene: TRBD1
clone size: NA
CDR3 protein: CASSLGTGEGAFF
CDR3 DNA: TGTGCCAGCAGCTTAGGGACAGGGGAAGGAGCTTTCTTT

J gene: TRBJ2-1
V gene: TRBV29-1
D gene: NA
clone size: NA
CDR3 protein: CSALRQVSSYNEQFF
CDR3 DNA: TGCAGCGCCCTCCGACAGGTTAGCTCCTACAATGAGCAGTTCTTC

J gene: TRBJ2-1
V gene: TRBV3-1/TRBV3-2
D gene: NA
clone size: NA
CDR3 protein: CASSQEISGSPYNEQFF
CDR3 DNA: TGTGCCAGCAGCCAAGAGATCTCAGGGTCACCCTACAATGAGCAGTTCTTC

J gene: TRBJ2-2
V gene: TRBV6-5
D gene: TRBD1
clone size: NA
CDR3 protein: CASSFGQGGDTGELFF
CDR3 DNA: TGTGCCAGCAGTTTCGGACAGGGGGGGGACACCGGGGAGCTGTTTTTT

J gene: TRBJ2-3
V gene: TRBV9
D gene: TRBD2
clone size: NA
CDR3 protein: CASSSRTSGGRTDTQYF
CDR3 DNA: TGTGCCAGCAGCTCGCGGACTAGCGGGGGGCGCACAGATACGCAGTATTTT

J gene: TRBJ1-1
V gene: TRBV5-1
D gene: NA
clone size: NA
CDR3 protein: CASSLASLKFTEAFF
CDR3 DNA: TGCGCCAGCAGCTTGGCCTCCCTAAAGTTCACTGAAGCTTTCTTT

J gene: TRBJ1-4
V gene: TRBV5-1
D gene: NA
clone size: once
CDR3 protein: CASSLVEGPNEKLFF
CDR3 DNA: TGCGCCAGCAGCTTGGTAGAGGGCCCGAATGAAAAACTGTTTTTT

J gene: TRBJ1-2
V gene: TRBV10-2
D gene: NA
clone size: few
CDR3 protein: CASSLTGVNYGYTF
CDR3 DNA: TGCGCCAGCAGCTTGACAGGAGTTAACTATGGCTACACCTTC

J gene: TRBJ1-3
V gene: TRBV3-1/TRBV3-2
D gene: NA
clone size: NA
CDR3 protein: CASSRVTDRNTIYF
CDR3 DNA: TGTGCCAGCAGCCGTGTGACCGACAGAAACACCATATATTTT

J gene: TRBJ2-5
V gene: TRBV5-4
D gene: NA
clone size: NA
CDR3 protein: CASSSGQWQETQYF
CDR3 DNA: TGTGCCAGCAGCAGCGGACAGTGGCAAGAGACCCAGTACTTC

J gene: TRBJ1-1
V gene: TRBV11-2
D gene: NA
clone size: NA
CDR3 protein: CASSLRGGTEAFF
CDR3 DNA: TGTGCCAGCAGCTTGAGGGGAGGGACTGAAGCTTTCTTT

J gene: TRBJ1-2
V gene: TRBV5-6
D gene: TRBD1
clone size: once
CDR3 protein: CASSLVTGGLYGYTF
CDR3 DNA: TGTGCCAGCAGCTTGGTTACAGGGGGCTTGTATGGCTACACCTTC

J gene: TRBJ2-1
V gene: TRBV19
D gene: TRBD2
clone size: NA
CDR3 protein: CASSMGGGTWSNEQFF
CDR3 DNA: TGTGCCAGTAGTATGGGGGGAGGGACCTGGAGCAATGAGCAGTTCTTC

J gene: TRBJ1-2
V gene: TRBV7-8
D gene: TRBD1
clone size: NA
CDR3 protein: CASSFGATGYGYTF
CDR3 DNA: TGTGCCAGCAGCTTCGGAGCGACAGGGTATGGCTACACCTTC

J gene: TRBJ2-1
V gene: TRBV5-1
D gene: NA
clone size: NA
CDR3 protein: CASSLMAQDEQFF
CDR3 DNA: TGCGCCAGCAGCTTGATGGCCCAGGATGAGCAGTTCTTC

J gene: TRBJ1-2
V gene: TRBV10-3
D gene: TRBD1
clone size: NA
CDR3 protein: CAIRGTDSNYGYTF
CDR3 DNA: TGTGCCATCCGTGGGACAGACTCTAACTATGGCTACACCTTC

J gene: TRBJ2-3
V gene: TRBV6-5
D gene: NA
clone size: NA
CDR3 protein: CASSYVSTTNTDTQYF
CDR3 DNA: TGTGCCAGCAGTTACGTGTCCACCACTAACACAGATACGCAGTATTTT

J gene: TRBJ2-2
V gene: TRBV7-2
D gene: TRBD2
clone size: NA
CDR3 protein: CASNSVSGGRYTGELFF
CDR3 DNA: TGTGCCAGCAACTCCGTGAGCGGGGGCCGATACACCGGGGAGCTGTTTTTT

J gene: TRBJ1-1
V gene: TRBV20-1
D gene: NA
clone size: NA
CDR3 protein: CSARDRGSLFF
CDR3 DNA: TGCAGTGCTAGAGATCGAGGCTCTTTGTTCTTT